These 28 T cell receptor beta chains originate from one sample sequenced in a study of cytomegalovirus exposure and HLA in healthy donors. Researchers ran the PCR with 60 Vbeta and 13 Jbeta primers. Here immunoSEQ multiplex PCR was the method, and the copy in TCRdb shows in-frame clones only, minus some. Counted here are tens of thousands of clones, under 90% occurring once; the ten biggest clones make up approximately 2.8%. Sequencing was done on a sample of PBMCs. These receptors came from a woman aged 18 to 35 in good health and CMV-seronegative.

This clone was observed a single time. V is TRBV19 and J is TRBJ1-5; TRBD1 matches at 7 bases. V was pared by 8 bases and J by 7 bases, with 8 bases of the junction left unmatched. The CDR3 covers 13 residues. Germline V gene sequence: CDR1 LNHDA, CDR2 SQIVND (reference sequence). This chain's CDR3 is CASLSRDSQPQHF. The CDR3 nucleotides read TGTGCCAGTCTATCCCGGGACAGCCAGCCCCAGCATTTT.

This clone showed up just once. The chain carries TRBV2 and TRBJ2-7; possibly TRBD2 for D (5 bases). The V end was cut by 6 bases, the J end by 1 base, with 16 bases between. This CDR3 comprises 15 residues. From germline, CDR1 is SNHLY and CDR2 FYNNEI. CDR3 DNA: TGTGCCAGCAGGGCGATCCAAACTAGTTCCTACGAGCAGTACTTC. Amino acid sequence: CASRAIQTSSYEQYF.

V and J are TRBV6-6 and TRBJ2-5; the D is unclear. The CDR3 is 11 residues long. Deletions cut 11 bases from V and 1 base from J, with 8 bases between. Germline CDR1 and CDR2: MNHNY and SVGAGI (reference sequence). This CDR3 reads CACGIQETQYF. The CDR3 DNA is TGTGCCTGCGGAATCCAAGAGACCCAGTACTTC.

The rearrangement links TRBV7-9 to TRBJ2-5, with 13 bases lining up with TRBD2. Germline-derived CDR1 and CDR2 are SEHNR and FQNEAQ (reference sequence). The CDR3 spans 17 residues. V trimming: 5 bases; J trimming: 2 bases; junction bases outside the gene matches: 8. Here the CDR3 reads CASSIWTSGRGQETQYF. CDR3 nucleotides: TGTGCCAGCAGCATATGGACTAGCGGGAGAGGGCAAGAGACCCAGTACTTC.

The V and J genes are TRBV19 and TRBJ2-7, with D maybe TRBD2 (7 bases). CDR3 length equals 15 residues. The ends were cut back, 4 bases at V and 3 bases at J, with 16 bases in the middle. Looked up from germline, CDR1 is LNHDA and CDR2 is SQIVND (reference sequence). The CDR3 DNA reads TGTGCCAGTAGTAGCAGCGGGACAACCCTCTACGAGCAGTACTTC. Amino acid sequence: CASSSSGTTLYEQYF.

In the case of this clone: Mismatch with germline at one junction end may stem from a read error. The chain is built from TRBV6-6 and TRBJ2-2, with a weak D call TRBD2 (5 bases). Germline V gene data show CDR1 as MNHNY and CDR2 as SVGAGI (reference sequence). This CDR3 comprises 14 residues. CDR3 amino acids: CTSSYKEEAGELFF. CDR3 sequence (DNA): TGTACCAGCAGTTACAAGGAGGAGGCCGGGGAGCTGTTTTTT.

This clone turned up a few times. The chain uses TRBV28 and TRBJ2-2, with TRBD2 matching 11 bases. The trim removed 6 bases at V and 6 bases at J, leaving 6 bases unmatched. CDR1 MDHEN and CDR2 SYDVKM come from the germline V gene. CDR3 size: 15 residues. The CDR3 region has the DNA TGTGCCAGCAGGCGACTAGCGGGAAGGGCCGGGGAGCTGTTTTTT. This gives the protein CASRRLAGRAGELFF.

V gene TRBV19 combines with J gene TRBJ2-2, with 7 bases aligning to TRBD1. The V gene's germline CDR1 is LNHDA and CDR2 SQIVND (reference sequence). The J segment lost 0 bases and the V segment lost 6 bases, leaving 4 bases of the junction unmatched. The CDR3 sequence is 15 residues long. In DNA, the CDR3 is TGTGCCAGTAGCCCCGGGACAGCGAACACCGGGGAGCTGTTTTTT. Residues: CASSPGTANTGELFF. The entire variable domain, with the rest obtained from reference TRBV19 and TRBJ2-2, is as follows: DGGITQSPKYLFRKEGQNVTLSCEQNLNHDAMYWYRQDPGQGLRLIYYSQIVNDFQKGDIAEGYSVSREKKESFPLTVTSAQKNPTAFYLCASSPGTANTGELFFGEGSRLTVL.

The chain joins TRBV9 to TRBJ1-5; 8 positions match TRBD1. V lost 3 bases and J lost 6; bases outside the gene matches: 5. This CDR3 is built from 14 residues. From germline, CDR1 is SGDLS and CDR2 YYNGEE. This CDR3 is CASSEQGAAQPQHF. In DNA, the CDR3 is TGTGCCAGCAGCGAGCAGGGGGCTGCTCAGCCCCAGCATTTT.

The chain links TRBV28 to TRBJ1-1; a weak D match, TRBD1 (6 bases). Germline CDR1 MDHEN, CDR2 SYDVKM. The CDR3 totals 13 residues. The V gene lost 5 bases and the J gene lost 3 bases, with 10 bases spanning the gap. The CDR3 coding sequence is TGTGCCAGCAGTCTCGACAGGCACACTGAAGCTTTCTTT. This codes for CASSLDRHTEAFF.

J is TRBJ2-3 and V is TRBV11-2, with 7 positions matching TRBD2. V was clipped by 10 bases and J by 1 base; unmatched bases: 5. The CDR3 is 13 amino acids. Germline V lookup: CDR1 SGHAT, CDR2 FQNNGV. CDR3 loop: CAIGEGRTDTQYF. The CDR3 region has the DNA TGTGCCATTGGGGAGGGCCGCACAGATACGCAGTATTTT.

The rearrangement uses TRBV9 and TRBJ1-2; weak D call: TRBD1 (6 bases). V gave up 0 bases and J gave up 0 bases, with 9 bases separating them. The CDR3 is 15 amino acids. CDR1 and CDR2 from the germline V gene are SGDLS and YYNGEE. CDR3 coding DNA: TGTGCCAGCAGCGTAGAGGGACAATCTAACTATGGCTACACCTTC. Translation gives CASSVEGQSNYGYTF.

This clone was seen more than once but under ten times. The chain uses TRBV19 and TRBJ1-1, with TRBD1 matching over 7 bases. Per germline, CDR1 LNHDA and CDR2 SQIVND (reference sequence). The CDR3 has 15 residues. J gave up 0 bases and V 4 bases, and 5 bases lay outside the gene matches. DNA for the CDR3: TGTGCCAGTAGTACGGAGACAGGGATGAACACTGAAGCTTTCTTT. Encoded protein: CASSTETGMNTEAFF.

This chain connects TRBV7-7 to TRBJ2-1; the match to TRBD2 covers 8 bases. V was clipped by 2 bases and J by 7 bases; unmatched bases: 7. This CDR3 contains 15 residues. Germline V gives CDR1 SSHAT, CDR2 FNYEAQ (reference sequence). The CDR3 protein is CASSLTASGRNEQFF. The CDR3 nucleotides are TGTGCCAGCAGCTTAACGGCTAGCGGGCGAAATGAGCAGTTCTTC.

The chain couples TRBV7-2 to TRBJ2-2; 8 nucleotides line up with TRBD1. The CDR3 has 17 amino acids. Germline CDR1 SGHTA, CDR2 FQGNSA. The J segment lost 3 bases and the V segment lost 1 base, leaving 7 bases of the junction unmatched. The CDR3 reads CASSLGGTGLYTGELFF. The CDR3 DNA follows: TGTGCCAGCAGCTTAGGGGGGACAGGACTTTACACCGGGGAGCTGTTTTTT. Using reference TRBV7-2 and TRBJ2-2 for the parts outside the CDR3, the full variable domain is GAGVSQSPSNKVTEKGKDVELRCDPISGHTALYWYRQSLGQGLEFLIYFQGNSAPDKSGLPSDRFSAERTGGSVSTLTIQRTQQEDSAVYLCASSLGGTGLYTGELFFGEGSRLTVL.

V gene TRBV7-2 combines with J gene TRBJ2-7, with 8 bases lining up with TRBD1. Trimming at V came to 5 bases and at J to 0 bases, leaving 6 bases not matched to a gene. This CDR3 region has 15 residues. CDR1 and CDR2 from the germline V gene are SGHTA and FQGNSA. Written as DNA, the CDR3 is TGTGCCAGCAGCAGGTCTGGACAGGGCTCCTACGAGCAGTACTTC. Translation: CASSRSGQGSYEQYF.

Note on this clone: At one end the junction does not follow the germline gene, possibly because of a read error. The chain is built from TRBV28 and TRBJ1-2, with a possible D match to TRBD1 (6 bases). This CDR3 contains 12 residues. Germline-derived CDR1 and CDR2 are MDHEN and SYDVKM. This chain's CDR3 is CASSFLGHWLVF. Here the CDR3 DNA reads TGTGCCAGCAGTTTTTTGGGACATTGGCTGGTTTTC.

V usage is TRBV6-5 and J usage is TRBJ2-3; 12 nucleotides align to TRBD2. J gave up 2 bases and V 5 bases, and 2 bases lay outside the gene matches. The CDR3 is 15 residues long. CDR1 is MNHEY and CDR2 is SVGAGI in the germline V gene. For the CDR3, the DNA is TGTGCCAGCAGTCTAGCGGGAGGGCCCACAGATACGCAGTATTTT. Translation gives CASSLAGGPTDTQYF.

The chain couples TRBV28 to TRBJ1-5; 7 nucleotides line up with TRBD1. Germline V gene sequence: CDR1 MDHEN, CDR2 SYDVKM. V gave up 8 bases and J gave up 0 bases; unmatched junction bases: 10. The CDR3 is 16 amino acids. This chain's CDR3 is CASLIRDSLSNQPQHF. DNA for the CDR3: TGTGCCAGCCTCATAAGGGACAGCCTTAGCAATCAGCCCCAGCATTTT. Together with reference TRBV28 and TRBJ1-5, the CDR3 gives the full variable domain: DVKVTQSSRYLVKRTGEKVFLECVQDMDHENMFWYRQDPGLGLRLIYFSYDVKMKEKGDIPEGYSVSREKKERFSLILESASTNQTSMYLCASLIRDSLSNQPQHFGDGTRLSIL.

V gene TRBV25-1 combines with J gene TRBJ2-7, with 8 bases fitting TRBD1. The CDR3 runs 17 residues. V gave up 6 bases and J gave up 3 bases; unmatched junction bases: 16. Germline V gives CDR1 MGHDK, CDR2 SYGVNS. CDR3 DNA sequence: TGTGCCAGCAGCCCATCCTCAGGGGGCGAGTCAAGCTACGAGCAGTACTTC. Amino acids: CASSPSSGGESSYEQYF.

The rearrangement joins TRBV27 to TRBJ1-2, with D tentatively TRBD1 (6 bases). Germline V gene data show CDR1 as MNHEY and CDR2 as SMNVEV (reference sequence). The CDR3 is made up of 16 amino acids. Trimming cost V 3 bases and J 1 base, with 15 bases left between them. DNA for the CDR3: TGTGCCAGCAGTTTGGGGTTCAGGGGCCATAACTATGGCTACACCTTC. This encodes CASSLGFRGHNYGYTF.

The chain is built from TRBV9 and TRBJ2-1; perhaps TRBD1 as D (6 bases). V was cut by 0 bases and J by 5 bases, with 12 bases left in between. The CDR3 contains 15 residues. CDR1 SGDLS and CDR2 YYNGEE come from the germline V gene. The CDR3 nucleotides are TGTGCCAGCAGCGTAGGGCAGGGGCGCAACAATGAGCAGTTCTTC. Its translation is CASSVGQGRNNEQFF. The entire variable domain, with the rest obtained from reference TRBV9 and TRBJ2-1, is as follows: DSGVTQTPKHLITATGQRVTLRCSPRSGDLSVYWYQQSLDQGLQFLIQYYNGEERAKGNILERFSAQQFPDLHSELNLSSLELGDSALYFCASSVGQGRNNEQFFGPGTRLTVL.

The rearrangement links TRBV7-3 to TRBJ1-2, with 9 bases identical to TRBD1. This CDR3 region has 16 residues. CDR1 SGHTA and CDR2 FQGTGA come from the germline V gene. Trimming at V came to 5 bases and at J to 8 bases, leaving 15 bases not matched to a gene. CDR3 DNA: TGTGCCAGCAGCCCCCCTGGCGGGGGACAGGGTGACGGCTACACCTTC. Translated, it gives CASSPPGGGQGDGYTF.

The rearrangement joins TRBV10-1 to TRBJ2-2, with TRBD1 as a possible D gene (6 bases). The CDR3 is 14 amino acids. Trimming shortened V by 5 bases and J by 5 bases, and 12 bases separated the two germline ends. CDR1 and CDR2 (germline): WNHNN, SYGVQD (reference sequence). In DNA form, the CDR3 reads TGCGCCAGCAGTATCGGGACAATGACCGGGGAGCTGTTTTTT. The encoded protein is CASSIGTMTGELFF.

This clone was observed a few times. The DNA of the CDR3 is TGTGCCAGCAGTTCTACGGGGGGGTTTGACACTGAAGCTTTCTTT. Its translation is CASSSTGGFDTEAFF. The V and J genes are TRBV27 and TRBJ1-1, with D possibly being TRBD1 (5 bases). The length of the CDR3 is 15 residues. Germline CDR1 MNHEY, CDR2 SMNVEV (reference sequence). V lost 4 bases, J lost 3 bases, and 15 bases lay in between.

This chain connects TRBV28 to TRBJ2-3; 8 nucleotides align to TRBD2. The CDR3 contains 14 residues. Unmatched junction bases numbered 6, after V lost 6 bases and J lost 4 bases. Germline values: CDR1 MDHEN, CDR2 SYDVKM. The CDR3 region is CASSLSGASDTQYF. In DNA, the CDR3 is TGTGCCAGCAGCCTTAGCGGGGCCTCAGATACGCAGTATTTT. The variable domain in full, completed from reference TRBV28 and TRBJ2-3, reads DVKVTQSSRYLVKRTGEKVFLECVQDMDHENMFWYRQDPGLGLRLIYFSYDVKMKEKGDIPEGYSVSREKKERFSLILESASTNQTSMYLCASSLSGASDTQYFGPGTRLTVL.

The rearrangement joins TRBV5-6 to TRBJ1-2, with a possible D match to TRBD1 (6 bases). From germline, CDR1 is SGHDT and CDR2 YYEEEE. Trimming took 4 bases from V and 4 from J, leaving 14 bases between them. The CDR3 spans 14 residues. CDR3 in DNA: TGTGCCAGCAGCGAGGGGGGGAATATCTATGGCTACACCTTC. Its protein is CASSEGGNIYGYTF.

The V and J genes are TRBV28 and TRBJ1-2, with D possibly being TRBD1 (5 bases). V dropped 4 bases and J dropped 8 bases, with 11 bases sitting between them. CDR3 length: 12 amino acids. Looked up from germline, CDR1 is MDHEN and CDR2 is SYDVKM. CDR3 coding DNA: TGTGCCAGCAGTTCCAGGGCGTGGGGCTACACCTTC. Protein product: CASSSRAWGYTF.